These 5 T cell receptor beta chains were sequenced from one sample in a study of naive and memory T cell subsets. Both TRBC1 and TRBC2 were covered by a beta constant-region primer of two equimolar oligonucleotides. TCRdb recomputed calls from the UMI-ligation and nested PCR reads with MiXCR, one row per CDR3 protein. Among 75,000 to 85,000 distinct CDR3 sequences listed, around 14% were seen once. Input material: central memory CD4+ T cells from blood. These receptors all stem from a human donor in good health.

This clonotype was picked up many times. This chain links TRBV7-2 with TRBJ2-2; 8 bases line up with TRBD2. Germline CDR1 is SGHTA and CDR2 is FQGNSA. CDR3 length equals 15 residues. After removal of 5 bases from V and 5 bases from J, the junction contained 7 bases not matched to a gene. DNA of the CDR3: TGTGCCAGCAGCCCCCAACTAGCGGTTACCGGGGAGCTGTTTTTT. Translating gives CASSPQLAVTGELFF.

In this sample, this clonotype turned up many times. This sequence joins TRBV24-1 and TRBJ2-2, with D maybe TRBD1 (5 bases). V dropped 0 bases and J dropped 5 bases, with 9 bases sitting between them. The CDR3 is made up of 15 amino acids. Germline CDR1 is KGHDR and CDR2 is SFDVKD. CDR3 in DNA: TGTGCCACCAGTGATTTGCAGGGTTCGACCGGGGAGCTGTTTTTT. Amino acids: CATSDLQGSTGELFF.

This clonotype is deemed medium-sized. This chain uses TRBV29-1 with TRBJ2-1, with D hard to call. V was clipped by 6 bases and J by 0 bases, with 9 bases between them. CDR3 length equals 13 residues. Germline values: CDR1 SQVTM, CDR2 ANQGSEA. The CDR3: CSVARSSYNEQFF. The DNA of the CDR3 is TGCAGCGTGGCGAGGAGCTCCTACAATGAGCAGTTCTTC.

V gene TRBV18 combines with J gene TRBJ1-2, with TRBD1 matching 8 bases. Trimming removed 2 bases from V and 4 bases from J; junction bases left unmatched: 3. Germline loops: CDR1 KGHSH, CDR2 LQKENI. The CDR3 loop spans 14 amino acids. The CDR3 loop reads CASSPAGGIYGYTF. CDR3 DNA: TGTGCCAGCTCACCAGCAGGGGGCATCTATGGCTACACCTTC.

The chain has TRBV5-1 and TRBJ2-3, with unresolved D. There are 12 residues in the CDR3. V was shortened by 4 bases and J by 3 bases, with 6 bases between the two germline ends. CDR1 is SGHRS, CDR2 YFSETQ, per germline. CDR3: CASSLWTDTQYF. The CDR3 DNA reads TGCGCCAGCAGCCTTTGGACAGATACGCAGTATTTT.